This T cell receptor (beta chain) was recorded in a study of T-cell memory formation after mild COVID-19. Study summary: For the most part, TCR clusters were specific to one donor.

TCRdb reprocessed the 5' RACE reads via MiXCR and lists one record per CDR3 protein. The data show 80,000 to 95,000 distinct CDR3 sequences, roughly 25% seen once. Worth noting for this clonotype: The antigen is undetermined.

Study-level findings and limits: Day 15 to 85 contracting clones showed balanced CD4/CD8; day 15 to 37 expanders favored CD4+.

The CDR3 consists of 13 residues. CDR1 is SGHTA, CDR2 FQGNSA, per germline. Deletions cut 5 bases from V and 3 bases from J, with 10 bases between. This TCR was sampled from a man younger than 35 who had mild COVID-19 (a few samples of this study predate the infection). Cell type and time point are not known. Sequenced sample: PBMCs or a T cell subset sorted from them (not recorded which). This chain links TRBV7-2 with TRBJ2-5, with D hard to call. In DNA form, the CDR3 reads TGTGCCAGCAGCCGGCCCCCGGAAGAGACCCAGTACTTC. As protein: CASSRPPEETQYF.